This T cell receptor (delta chain) was recovered during a study of gamma-delta chains in newborns, infants, children. Across the whole study: Microbial exposure reportedly drives polyclonal innate γδ T cell expansion after birth.

TCRdb re-processed the reads using CATT. The table lists around 4,800 delta-chain clones, roughly 40% of them singletons. The CDR3 has 18 amino acids. J was trimmed by 1 base and V by 2 bases; bases with no gene match: 16. Germline V gene lookup returns CDR1 TVYSNPD and CDR2 GDNSRS (reference sequence). The TCR was taken from a child who received the measles vaccine. The chain joins TRDV3 to TRDJ1, with 10 bases fitting TRDD3. The sequenced sample consisted of blood. In DNA form, the CDR3 reads TGTGCCTTTTCCCCTTACTGGGGGATCGCACAAGGCACCGATAAACTCATCTTT. Translating it yields CAFSPYWGIAQGTDKLIF.